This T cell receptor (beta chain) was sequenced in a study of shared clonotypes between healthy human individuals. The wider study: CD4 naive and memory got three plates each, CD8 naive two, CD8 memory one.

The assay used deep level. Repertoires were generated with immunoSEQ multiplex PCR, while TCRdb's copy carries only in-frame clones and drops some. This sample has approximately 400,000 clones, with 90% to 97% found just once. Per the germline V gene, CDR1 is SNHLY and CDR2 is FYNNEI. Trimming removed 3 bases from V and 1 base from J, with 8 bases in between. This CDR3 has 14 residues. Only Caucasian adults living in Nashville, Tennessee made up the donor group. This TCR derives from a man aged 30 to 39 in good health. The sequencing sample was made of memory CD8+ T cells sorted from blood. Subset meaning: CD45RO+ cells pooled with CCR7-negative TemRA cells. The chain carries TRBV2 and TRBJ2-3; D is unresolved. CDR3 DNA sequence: TGTGCCAGCAGTGATCGGGCCCGCACAGATACGCAGTATTTT. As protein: CASSDRARTDTQYF.